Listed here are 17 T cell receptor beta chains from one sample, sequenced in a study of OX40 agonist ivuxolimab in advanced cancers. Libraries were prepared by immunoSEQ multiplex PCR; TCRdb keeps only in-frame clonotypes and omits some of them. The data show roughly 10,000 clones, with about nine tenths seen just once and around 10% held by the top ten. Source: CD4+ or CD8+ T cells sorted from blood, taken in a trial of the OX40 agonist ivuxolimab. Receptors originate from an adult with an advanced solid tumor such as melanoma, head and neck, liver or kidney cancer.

The CDR3 DNA sequence: TGTGCCAGCAGTGAGTCTGACGGGAACACTGAAGCTTTCTTT. It codes for CASSESDGNTEAFF. V is TRBV2 and J is TRBJ1-1; D is unclear. This CDR3 region has 14 residues. Trimming removed 3 bases at V and 1 base at J, with 9 bases between. Per the germline V gene, CDR1 is SNHLY and CDR2 is FYNNEI.

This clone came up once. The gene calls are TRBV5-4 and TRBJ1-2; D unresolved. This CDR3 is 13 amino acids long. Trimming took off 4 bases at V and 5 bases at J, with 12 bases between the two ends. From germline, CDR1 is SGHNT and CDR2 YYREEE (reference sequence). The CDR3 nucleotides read TGTGCCAGCAGCCCAGGAGGCGAATATGGCTACACCTTC. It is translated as CASSPGGEYGYTF.

The DNA of the CDR3 is TGTGCCAGCAGCCTGGGGGGCATACAGCCCCAGCATTTT. This gives the protein CASSLGGIQPQHF. This chain links TRBV7-6 with TRBJ1-5; D is perhaps TRBD1 (6 bases). The CDR3 has 13 residues. Germline V gene lookup returns CDR1 SGHVS and CDR2 FNYEAQ. The ends were cut back, 5 bases at V and 7 bases at J, with 12 bases in the middle.

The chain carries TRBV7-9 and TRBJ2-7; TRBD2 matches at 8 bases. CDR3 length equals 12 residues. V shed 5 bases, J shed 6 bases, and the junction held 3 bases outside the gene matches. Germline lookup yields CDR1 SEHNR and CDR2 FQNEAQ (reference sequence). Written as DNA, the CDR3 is TGTGCCAGCAGCCACGGGGGGGGCGAGCAGTACTTC. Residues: CASSHGGGEQYF.

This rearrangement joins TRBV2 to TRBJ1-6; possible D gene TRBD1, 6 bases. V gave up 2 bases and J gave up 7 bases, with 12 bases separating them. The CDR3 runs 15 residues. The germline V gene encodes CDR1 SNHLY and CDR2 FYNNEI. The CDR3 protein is CASSEPRGENSPLHF. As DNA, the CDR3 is TGTGCCAGCAGTGAACCAAGGGGGGAAAATTCACCCCTCCACTTT.

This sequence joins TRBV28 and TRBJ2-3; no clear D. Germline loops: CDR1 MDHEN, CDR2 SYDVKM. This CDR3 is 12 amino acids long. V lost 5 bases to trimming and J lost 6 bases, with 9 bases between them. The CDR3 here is CASSPFTDTQYF. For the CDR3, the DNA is TGTGCCAGCAGTCCCTTCACCGATACGCAGTATTTT.

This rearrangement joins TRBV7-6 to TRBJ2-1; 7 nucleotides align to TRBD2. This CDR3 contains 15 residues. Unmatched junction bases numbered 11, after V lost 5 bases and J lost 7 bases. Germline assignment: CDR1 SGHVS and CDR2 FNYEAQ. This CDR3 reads CASSRGGGPTNEQFF. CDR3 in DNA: TGTGCCAGCAGCCGTGGGGGGGGTCCTACGAATGAGCAGTTCTTC.

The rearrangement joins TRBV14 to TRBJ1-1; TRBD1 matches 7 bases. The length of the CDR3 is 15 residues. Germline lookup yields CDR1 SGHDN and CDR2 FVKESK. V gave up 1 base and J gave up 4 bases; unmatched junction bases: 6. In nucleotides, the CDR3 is TGTGCCAGCAGCCAAGGCCTGGCAGGGGGCACTGAAGCTTTCTTT. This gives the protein CASSQGLAGGTEAFF.

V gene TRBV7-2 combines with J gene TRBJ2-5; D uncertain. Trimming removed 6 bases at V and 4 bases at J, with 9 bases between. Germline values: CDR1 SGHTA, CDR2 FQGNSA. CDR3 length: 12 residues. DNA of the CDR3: TGTGCCAGCAGTCAACTCTCAGAGACCCAGTACTTC. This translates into CASSQLSETQYF.

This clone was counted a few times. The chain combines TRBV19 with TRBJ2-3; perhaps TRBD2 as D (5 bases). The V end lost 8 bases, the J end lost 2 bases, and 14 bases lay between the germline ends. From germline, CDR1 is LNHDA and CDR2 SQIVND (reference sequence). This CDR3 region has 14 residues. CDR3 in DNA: TGTGCCAGTCGCGCGCGGGTAACCACAGATACGCAGTATTTT. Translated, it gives CASRARVTTDTQYF.

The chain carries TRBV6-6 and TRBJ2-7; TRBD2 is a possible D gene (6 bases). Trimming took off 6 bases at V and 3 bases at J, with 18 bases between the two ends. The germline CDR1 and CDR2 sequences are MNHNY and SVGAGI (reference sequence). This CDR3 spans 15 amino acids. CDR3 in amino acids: CASSFGGLPGYEQYF. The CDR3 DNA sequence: TGTGCCAGCAGCTTCGGGGGACTCCCGGGCTACGAGCAGTACTTC.

The CDR3 sequence is CASSKTSGTHTEAFF. As DNA, the CDR3 is TGTGCCAGCAGCAAGACGAGCGGGACCCACACTGAAGCTTTCTTT. The rearrangement uses TRBV6-5 and TRBJ1-1, with a tentative D call TRBD1 (5 bases). V was cut by 6 bases and J by 3 bases, with 17 bases left in between. This CDR3 comprises 15 residues. Germline assignment: CDR1 MNHEY and CDR2 SVGAGI.

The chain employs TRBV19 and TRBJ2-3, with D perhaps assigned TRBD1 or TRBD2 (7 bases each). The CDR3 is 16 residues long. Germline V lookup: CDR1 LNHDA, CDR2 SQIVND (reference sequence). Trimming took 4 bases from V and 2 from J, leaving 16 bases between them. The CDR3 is CASSTLRGGNTDTQYF. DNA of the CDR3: TGTGCCAGTAGTACTCTCAGGGGGGGCAACACAGATACGCAGTATTTT.

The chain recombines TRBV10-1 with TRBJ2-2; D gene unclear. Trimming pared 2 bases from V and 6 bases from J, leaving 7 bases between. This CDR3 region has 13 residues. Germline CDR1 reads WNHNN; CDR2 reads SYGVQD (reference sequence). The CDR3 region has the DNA TGCGCCAGCAGTGAGACAGTCCCCGGGGAGCTGTTTTTT. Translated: CASSETVPGELFF.

This chain's CDR3 is CASSWTPAGSGANVLTF. The CDR3, as DNA: TGTGCCAGCAGCTGGACCCCGGCGGGTTCTGGGGCCAACGTCCTGACTTTC. This chain connects TRBV13 to TRBJ2-6; a weak D match, TRBD2 (5 bases). Germline values: CDR1 PRHDT, CDR2 FYEKMQ (reference sequence). With 4 bases removed from V and 1 base from J, the gap between germline ends came to 14 bases. CDR3 length: 17 amino acids.

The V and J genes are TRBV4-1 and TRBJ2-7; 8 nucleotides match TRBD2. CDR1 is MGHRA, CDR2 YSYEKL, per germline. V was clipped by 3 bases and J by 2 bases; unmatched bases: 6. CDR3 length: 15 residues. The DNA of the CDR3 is TGCGCCAGCAGCCAGACTAGCGACCCCACCTACGAGCAGTACTTC. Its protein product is CASSQTSDPTYEQYF.

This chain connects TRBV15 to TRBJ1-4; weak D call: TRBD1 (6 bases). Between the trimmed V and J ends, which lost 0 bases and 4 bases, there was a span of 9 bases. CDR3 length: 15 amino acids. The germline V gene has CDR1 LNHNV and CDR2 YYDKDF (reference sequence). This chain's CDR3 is CATSRDVDSNEKLFF. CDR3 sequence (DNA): TGTGCCACCAGCAGAGATGTGGACAGTAATGAAAAACTGTTTTTT.